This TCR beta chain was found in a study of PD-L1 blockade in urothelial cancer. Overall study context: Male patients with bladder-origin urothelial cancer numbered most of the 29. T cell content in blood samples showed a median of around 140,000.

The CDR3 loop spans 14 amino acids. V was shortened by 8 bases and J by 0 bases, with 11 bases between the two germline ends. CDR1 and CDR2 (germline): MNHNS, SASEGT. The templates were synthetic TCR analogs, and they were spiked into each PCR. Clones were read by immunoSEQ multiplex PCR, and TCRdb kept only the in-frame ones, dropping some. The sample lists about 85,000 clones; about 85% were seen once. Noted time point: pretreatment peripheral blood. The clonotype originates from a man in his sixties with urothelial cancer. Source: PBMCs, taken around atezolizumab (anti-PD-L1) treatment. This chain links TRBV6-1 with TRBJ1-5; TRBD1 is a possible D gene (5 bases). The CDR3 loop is CASCRGSSNQPQHF. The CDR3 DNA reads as TGTGCCAGCTGTAGGGGTTCTAGCAATCAGCCCCAGCATTTT.